A selection of T cell receptor beta chains follows, all from one sample in a study of shared clonotypes between healthy human individuals. This table comes from immunoSEQ multiplex PCR, and its TCRdb copy is limited to in-frame clones, with some not included. Here the sample spans some 2 million clones, 95% being singletons. The sample was naive CD4+ T cells sorted from blood. Every receptor here comes from a man aged 18 to 29 in good health. CDR3s include the opening cysteine and the closing phenylalanine or tryptophan. A D gene is named only where the DNA matches it firmly. Size is stated for part of the rows, as once, few or many counts, or as a class when the clone is expanded.

J gene,V gene,clone size,D gene,CDR3 DNA,CDR3 protein
TRBJ2-5,TRBV10-1,once,TRBD2,TGCGCCAGCAGTGATCGGGGGACTAGCTTTTTCGAGACCCAGTACTTC,CASSDRGTSFFETQYF
TRBJ1-5,TRBV11-2,once,TRBD1,TGTGCCAGCAGCCACGGGACAGTCAATCAGCCCCAGCATTTT,CASSHGTVNQPQHF
TRBJ1-3,TRBV4-1,-,-,TGCGCCAGCAGCCAAGAGCCCCGGGGGTACTTTGGCTCTGGAAACACCATATATTTT,CASSQEPRGYFGSGNTIYF
TRBJ1-1,TRBV9,-,TRBD1,TGTGCCAGCAGCACGTCGACAGGGGCCCTAGGGCACACTGAAGCTTTCTTT,CASSTSTGALGHTEAFF
TRBJ1-5,TRBV7-9,-,-,TGTGCCAGCAGCTTAGTGGGTTACAATCAGCCCCAGCATTTT,CASSLVGYNQPQHF
TRBJ1-1,TRBV20-1,-,-,TGCAGTGCAGTCCAGGGGAGTGGGGCTTTCTTT,CSAVQGSGAFF
TRBJ1-2,TRBV6-4,-,TRBD1,TGTGCCAGCAGCGATCAGGGGGGTAATAGCTATGGCTACACCTTC,CASSDQGGNSYGYTF
TRBJ2-1,TRBV7-8,-,TRBD1,TGTGCCAGCAGCCGGAAGAGGGTGGGTGGGACAGTGAATGAGCAGTTCTTC,CASSRKRVGGTVNEQFF
TRBJ1-5,TRBV19,-,-,TGTGCCAGTAGTCCAGCCGTCGGGGATAATAGCAATCAGCCCCAGCATTTT,CASSPAVGDNSNQPQHF
TRBJ2-1,TRBV5-5,-,TRBD1,TGTGCCAGCAGCTTGGACAGGGGAATGGCCTACAATGAGCAGTTCTTC,CASSLDRGMAYNEQFF
TRBJ1-2,TRBV14,-,-,TGTGCCAGCAGCCAAGGCCTCAACTATGGCTACACCTTC,CASSQGLNYGYTF
TRBJ1-5,TRBV28,-,-,TGTGCCAGCACAACGCTCGGCCAGCCCCAGCATTTT,CASTTLGQPQHF
TRBJ2-1,TRBV11-2,-,-,TGTGCCAGCAGCCAATTTCACAATGAGCAGTTCTTC,CASSQFHNEQFF
TRBJ2-5,TRBV5-1,-,-,TGCGCCAGCAGCCCTGACAACCAAGAGACCCAGTACTTC,CASSPDNQETQYF
TRBJ1-1,TRBV2,-,-,TGTGCCAGCAGTCAGGACGGCAACCCCACTGAAGCTTTCTTT,CASSQDGNPTEAFF
TRBJ1-2,TRBV5-1,-,-,TGCGCCAGCAGCTTGGTCTTGCGGACAGAGATTCCTAACTATGGCTACACCTTC,CASSLVLRTEIPNYGYTF
TRBJ1-5,TRBV6-5,-,TRBD1,TGTGCCAGCAGCCCCGGGACAGGGCCTCAGCCCCAGCATTTT,CASSPGTGPQPQHF
TRBJ1-6,TRBV6-5,-,-,TGTGCCAGCAATGGCAGCAGACCACATAATTCACCCCTCCACTTT,CASNGSRPHNSPLHF
TRBJ2-4,TRBV28,-,-,TGTGCCAGCAGTTTAAGTGGTCTAGCCAAAAACATTCAGTACTTC,CASSLSGLAKNIQYF
TRBJ1-1,TRBV11-2,-,-,TGTGCCAGCAGCTTTGCCGGGCTCAAATGGGTGGGGAACACTGAAGCTTTCTTT,CASSFAGLKWVGNTEAFF
TRBJ2-5,TRBV5-1,-,-,TGCGCCAGCAGCTTGGAAGGGACTGGTACCCAGTACTTC,CASSLEGTGTQYF
TRBJ1-2,TRBV28,few,-,TGTGCCAGCAGCTACGGATTTAACTATGGCTACACCTTC,CASSYGFNYGYTF
TRBJ1-2,TRBV11-1,once,-,TGTGCCAGCAGAGGGGCATCTGGCTACACCTTC,CASRGASGYTF
TRBJ1-2,TRBV27,-,-,TGTGCCACCCGACAGGCTAACTATGGCTACACCTTC,CATRQANYGYTF
TRBJ2-2,TRBV11-3,-,-,TGTGCCAGCAGCAACCATCTCGGGTCGAACACCGGGGAGCTGTTTTTT,CASSNHLGSNTGELFF
TRBJ2-3,TRBV9,-,TRBD1,TGTGCCAGCAGCCCTCGACAGGGTTCAGCAGATACGCAGTATTTT,CASSPRQGSADTQYF
TRBJ2-5,TRBV18,-,TRBD2,TGTGCCAGCTCACCGCAAATTAGACTAGCGGAAAAAGAGACCCAGTACTTC,CASSPQIRLAEKETQYF
TRBJ1-4,TRBV27,-,-,TGTGCCAGCAGTTCCCAGGGTGCAGCTAATGAAAAACTGTTTTTT,CASSSQGAANEKLFF
TRBJ2-3,TRBV7-9,-,-,TGTGCCAGCAGCGTAAGGAGCGGAAGCACAGATACGCAGTATTTT,CASSVRSGSTDTQYF